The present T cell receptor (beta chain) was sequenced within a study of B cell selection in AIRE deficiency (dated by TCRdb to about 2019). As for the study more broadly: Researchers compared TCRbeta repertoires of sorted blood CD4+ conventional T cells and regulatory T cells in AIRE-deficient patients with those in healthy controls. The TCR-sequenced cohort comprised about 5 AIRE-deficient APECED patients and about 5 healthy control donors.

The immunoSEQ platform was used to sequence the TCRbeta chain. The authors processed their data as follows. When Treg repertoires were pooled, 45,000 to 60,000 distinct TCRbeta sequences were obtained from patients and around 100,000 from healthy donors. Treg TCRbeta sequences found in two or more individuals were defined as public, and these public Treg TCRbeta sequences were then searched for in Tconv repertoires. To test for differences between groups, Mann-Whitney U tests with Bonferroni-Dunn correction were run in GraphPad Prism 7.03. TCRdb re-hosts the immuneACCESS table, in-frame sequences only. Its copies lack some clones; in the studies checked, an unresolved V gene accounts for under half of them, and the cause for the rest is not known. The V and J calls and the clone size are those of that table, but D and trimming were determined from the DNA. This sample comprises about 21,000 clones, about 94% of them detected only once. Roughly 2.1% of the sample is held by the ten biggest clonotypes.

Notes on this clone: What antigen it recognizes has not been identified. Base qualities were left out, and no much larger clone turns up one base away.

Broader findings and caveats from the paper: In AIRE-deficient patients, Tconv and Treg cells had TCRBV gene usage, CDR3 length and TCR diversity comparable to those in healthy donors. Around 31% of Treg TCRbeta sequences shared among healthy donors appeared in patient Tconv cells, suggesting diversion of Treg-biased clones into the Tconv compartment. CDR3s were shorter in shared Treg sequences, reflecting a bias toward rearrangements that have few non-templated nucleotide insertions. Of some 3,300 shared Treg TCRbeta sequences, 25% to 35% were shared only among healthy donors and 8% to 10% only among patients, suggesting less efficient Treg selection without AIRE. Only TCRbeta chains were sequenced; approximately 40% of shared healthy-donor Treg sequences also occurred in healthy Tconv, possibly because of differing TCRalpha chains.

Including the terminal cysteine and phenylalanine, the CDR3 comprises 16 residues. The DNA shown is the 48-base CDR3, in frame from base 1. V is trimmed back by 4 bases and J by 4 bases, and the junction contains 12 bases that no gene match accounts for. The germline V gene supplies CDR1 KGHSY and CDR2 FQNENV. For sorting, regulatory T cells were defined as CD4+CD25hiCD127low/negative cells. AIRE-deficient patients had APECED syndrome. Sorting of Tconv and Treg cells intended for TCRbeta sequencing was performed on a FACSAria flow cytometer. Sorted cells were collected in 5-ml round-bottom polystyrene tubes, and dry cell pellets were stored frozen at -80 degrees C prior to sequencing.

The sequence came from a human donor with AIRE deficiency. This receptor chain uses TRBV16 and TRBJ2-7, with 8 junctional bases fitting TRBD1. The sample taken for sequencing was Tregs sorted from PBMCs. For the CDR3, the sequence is CASSLNPTGGWYEQYF. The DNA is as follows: TGTGCCAGCAGCCTCAATCCAACAGGGGGATGGTACGAGCAGTACTTC.